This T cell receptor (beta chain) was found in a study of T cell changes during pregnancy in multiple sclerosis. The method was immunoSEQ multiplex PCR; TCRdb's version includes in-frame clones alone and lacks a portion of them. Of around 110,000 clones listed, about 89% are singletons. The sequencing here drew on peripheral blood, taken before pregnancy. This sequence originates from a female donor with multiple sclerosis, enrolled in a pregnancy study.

The chain's CDR3 is CASSPGRRQGNEKLFF. The CDR3 DNA is TGTGCCAGCAGCCCTGGAAGGCGACAGGGTAACGAAAAACTGTTTTTT. The chain links TRBV5-4 to TRBJ1-4, with 7 positions matching TRBD1. The CDR3 consists of 16 residues. J lost 8 bases, V lost 4 bases, and 14 bases had no gene match. The germline CDR1 and CDR2 sequences are SGHNT and YYREEE (reference sequence).